This T cell receptor (beta chain) was sequenced in a study of cytomegalovirus exposure and HLA in healthy donors. Across the whole study: For the approximately 430 genotyped donors, about 79% fell within the Caucasian-associated ancestry cluster. Study-wide points: The likely explanation for a cluster of highly shared sequence variants was sequencing artifact. The later analysis indicated that the majority of CMV-associated TCR beta chains appeared HLA-restricted.

The V gene end was trimmed by 0 bases and the J gene end by 0 bases; junction bases not matched to a gene: 3. Germline CDR1 and CDR2: SGHRS and YFSETQ. This CDR3 is 16 amino acids long. The PCR was carried out with 60 Vbeta primers and 13 Jbeta primers. Measured with immunoSEQ multiplex PCR; TCRdb has only the in-frame clones, and not every one. Of about 150,000 clones listed, 77% are singletons. This clone has just a few counts. Its specificity is unknown. The chain employs TRBV5-1 and TRBJ2-7; TRBD1 aligns across 10 bases. What was sequenced was PBMCs. The sequence was collected from a male donor in good health and CMV-seronegative. This CDR3 reads CASSLVGQGPSYEQYF. In nucleotides, the CDR3 is TGCGCCAGCAGCTTGGTGGGACAGGGGCCCTCCTACGAGCAGTACTTC.